This TCR beta chain was identified in a study of response to subunit inactivated influenza vaccine. Germline V lookup: CDR1 MNHEY, CDR2 SMNVEV (reference sequence). The CDR3 is 16 amino acids. Trimming removed 9 bases at V and 0 bases at J, with 18 bases between. From the RT-PCR reads, TCRdb called clonotypes with MiXCR, one entry per CDR3 protein. Of 500,000 to 700,000 distinct CDR3 sequences in the sample, under 30% are singletons; the top ten hold 2.5% to 3.5%. The sample holds a few counts of this clonotype. A further study also used this sample, focusing on T cells expressing NK-cell markers. As that study records: UMIs were included in TCR beta cDNA generated by 5'RACE template switching. Anti-gamma-delta TCR antibody use in several experiments restricted sorting to alpha-beta TCR T cells. Similarly, these clonotypes led the CD3+CD56-NKG2C+ fraction as well in several donors.

The clonotype comes from a man over 45 who received an inactivated influenza vaccine. This sequence joins TRBV27 and TRBJ2-1, with D unresolved. Sequenced material: CD4+ T cells sorted from PBMCs, taken roughly 12 days after vaccination. The CDR3: CASRKGRLSSYNEQFF. The CDR3 DNA is TGTGCCAGTAGAAAAGGGCGGCTCAGCTCCTACAATGAGCAGTTCTTC.